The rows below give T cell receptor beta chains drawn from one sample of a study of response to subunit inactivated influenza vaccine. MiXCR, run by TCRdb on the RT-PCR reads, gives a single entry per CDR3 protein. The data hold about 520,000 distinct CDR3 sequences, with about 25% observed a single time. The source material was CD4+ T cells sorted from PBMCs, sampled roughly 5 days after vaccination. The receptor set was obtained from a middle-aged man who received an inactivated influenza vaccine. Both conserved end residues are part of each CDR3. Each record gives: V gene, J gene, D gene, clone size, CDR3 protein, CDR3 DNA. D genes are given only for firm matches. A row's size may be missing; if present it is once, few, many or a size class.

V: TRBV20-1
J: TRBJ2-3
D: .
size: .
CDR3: CSARDLDGTGDTQYF
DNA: TGCAGTGCTAGAGATCTTGACGGGACGGGAGATACGCAGTATTTT

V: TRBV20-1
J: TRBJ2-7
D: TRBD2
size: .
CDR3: CSALGGSGGYEQYF
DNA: TGCAGTGCCCTCGGGGGGAGTGGCGGCTACGAGCAGTACTTC

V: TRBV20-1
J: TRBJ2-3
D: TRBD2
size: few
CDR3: CSATGLAGVPDTQYF
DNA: TGCAGTGCTACGGGACTAGCGGGAGTACCAGATACGCAGTATTTT

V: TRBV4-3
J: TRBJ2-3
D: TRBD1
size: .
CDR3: CASSQDLIGTGGLDTQYF
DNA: TGCGCCAGCAGCCAAGATCTTATAGGGACAGGGGGCCTCGATACGCAGTATTTT

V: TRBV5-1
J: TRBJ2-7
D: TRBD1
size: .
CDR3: CASKGTEFYEQYF
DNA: TGCGCCAGCAAAGGGACAGAATTTTACGAGCAGTACTTC

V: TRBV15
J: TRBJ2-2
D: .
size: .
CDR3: CATTMSANTGELFF
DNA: TGTGCCACCACAATGTCTGCGAACACCGGGGAGCTGTTTTTT

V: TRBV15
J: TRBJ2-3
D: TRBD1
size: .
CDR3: CATSPRRGTEEPQYF
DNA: TGTGCCACCAGCCCCCGCAGAGGGACAGAGGAGCCGCAGTATTTT

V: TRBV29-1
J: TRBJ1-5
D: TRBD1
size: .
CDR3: CSVAQGGNQPQHF
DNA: TGCAGCGTCGCACAGGGGGGGAATCAGCCCCAGCATTTT

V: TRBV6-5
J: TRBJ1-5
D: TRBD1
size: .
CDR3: CASSYSRTGSWGQPQHF
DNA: TGTGCCAGCAGTTACTCCAGGACAGGGAGTTGGGGTCAGCCCCAGCATTTT

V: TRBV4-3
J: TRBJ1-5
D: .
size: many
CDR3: CASSQDPRDNQPQHF
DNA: TGCGCCAGCAGCCAAGACCCGCGGGACAATCAGCCCCAGCATTTT

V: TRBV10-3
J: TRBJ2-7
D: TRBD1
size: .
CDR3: CAISVRDRYEQYF
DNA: TGTGCCATCAGTGTAAGGGACAGATACGAGCAGTACTTC

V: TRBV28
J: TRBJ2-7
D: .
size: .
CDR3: CASSLGGSVSSYEQYF
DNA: TGTGCCAGCAGTTTAGGGGGGTCGGTGAGCTCCTACGAGCAGTACTTC

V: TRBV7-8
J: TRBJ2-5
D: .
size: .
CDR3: CASSLSYLGGLGVGTQYF
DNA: TGTGCCAGCAGCTTAAGCTATCTGGGCGGATTAGGGGTGGGGACCCAGTACTTC

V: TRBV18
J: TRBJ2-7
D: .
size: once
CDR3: CASSPPDKYEQYF
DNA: TGTGCCAGCTCACCACCCGACAAGTACGAGCAGTACTTC

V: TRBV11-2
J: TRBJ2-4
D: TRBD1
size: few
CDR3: CASSLGGTVKIQYF
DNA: TGTGCCAGCAGCTTAGGGGGGACAGTAAAAATTCAGTACTTC

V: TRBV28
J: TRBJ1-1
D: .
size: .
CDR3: CASSLTAGGGSTEAFF
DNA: TGTGCCAGCAGTTTAACAGCGGGTGGAGGTAGCACTGAAGCTTTCTTT

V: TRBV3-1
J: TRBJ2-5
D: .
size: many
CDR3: CASSQLETQYF
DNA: TGTGCCAGCAGCCAACTGGAGACCCAGTACTTC

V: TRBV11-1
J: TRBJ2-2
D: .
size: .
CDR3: CASSLGGRELFF
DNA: TGTGCCAGCAGCTTAGGGGGCAGGGAGCTGTTTTTT

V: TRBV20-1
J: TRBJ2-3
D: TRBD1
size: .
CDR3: CSAKGTGASTDTQYF
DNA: TGCAGTGCTAAGGGCACAGGGGCTAGCACAGATACGCAGTATTTT

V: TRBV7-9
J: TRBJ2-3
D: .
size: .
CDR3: CASRPRGGANTQYF
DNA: TGTGCCAGCAGGCCCCGGGGAGGAGCGAATACGCAGTATTTT

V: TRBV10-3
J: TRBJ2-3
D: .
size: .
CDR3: CAISGTATDTQYF
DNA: TGTGCCATCAGTGGGACAGCCACAGATACGCAGTATTTT

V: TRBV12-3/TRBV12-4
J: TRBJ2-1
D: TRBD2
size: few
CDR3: CASSLLGTSGNNEQFF
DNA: TGTGCCAGCAGTTTGCTCGGGACTAGCGGAAACAATGAGCAGTTCTTC

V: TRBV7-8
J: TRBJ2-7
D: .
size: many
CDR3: CASSPMGTAKYEQYF
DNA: TGTGCCAGCAGCCCAATGGGGACCGCTAAGTACGAGCAGTACTTC

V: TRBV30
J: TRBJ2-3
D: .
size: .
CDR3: CAWSGQGIGTQYF
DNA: TGTGCCTGGAGCGGGCAGGGGATCGGTACGCAGTATTTT

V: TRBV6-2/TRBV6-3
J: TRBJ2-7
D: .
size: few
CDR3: CASSYTITLVQSSSEQYF
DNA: TGTGCCAGCAGTTACACCATCACCCTCGTCCAATCCTCCTCCGAGCAGTACTTC

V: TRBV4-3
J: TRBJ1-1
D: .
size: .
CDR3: CASSQVGRDTEAFF
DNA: TGCGCCAGCAGCCAAGTAGGTAGGGACACTGAAGCTTTCTTT

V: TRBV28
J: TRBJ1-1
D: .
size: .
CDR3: CASLDRDTEAFF
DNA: TGTGCCTCTCTGGACCGGGACACTGAAGCTTTCTTT

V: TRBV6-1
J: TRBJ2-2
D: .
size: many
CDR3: CASSPYRSPGRVTGELFF
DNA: TGTGCCAGCAGCCCCTATCGATCTCCCGGCCGCGTCACCGGGGAGCTGTTTTTT

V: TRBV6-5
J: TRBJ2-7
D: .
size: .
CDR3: CASSYPGRGSSYEQYF
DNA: TGTGCCAGCAGTTACCCTGGAAGGGGCAGCTCCTACGAGCAGTACTTC

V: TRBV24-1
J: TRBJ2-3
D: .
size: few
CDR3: CATSGRDYSLVAQYF
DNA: TGTGCCACTTCTGGGCGAGACTATTCGCTTGTTGCGCAGTATTTT